This passage covers 6 T cell receptor beta chains from one sample sequenced in a study of T cells after yellow fever vaccination. TCRdb redid the calling of the 5' RACE reads with MiXCR, one entry per CDR3 protein. The table lists just under 600,000 distinct CDR3 sequences, less than 15% of them singletons. Sequenced material: PBMCs, taken on the day of the yellow fever booster vaccination. The receptors here all came from a man under 40 who received the YFV17D yellow fever vaccine.

As for this clonotype: At one end, the junction sequence differs from germline, possibly due to a read error. V usage is TRBV12-3 or TRBV12-4 and J usage is TRBJ2-7, with TRBD2 identical over 11 bases. The CDR3 runs to 14 residues. The chain's CDR3 is CASRGTSGPYEHYF. The DNA for the CDR3 is TGTGCCAGCCGGGGGACTAGCGGACCCTACGAGCATTACTTC.

This sequence joins TRBV28 and TRBJ2-1; 8 bases match TRBD2. Trimming cost V 3 bases and J 9 bases; bases outside gene matches: 16. CDR1 is MDHEN, CDR2 SYDVKM, per germline. The CDR3 runs to 17 residues. The CDR3 DNA sequence: TGTGCCAGCAGTTTTAGGGGGGCGGGAGGTTTGGGGGGTGAGCAGTTCTTC. Its translation is CASSFRGAGGLGGEQFF.

The chain combines TRBV7-2 with TRBJ1-1, with D uncertain. V lost 5 bases and J 4 bases, leaving 11 bases between the germline ends. Germline CDR1 is SGHTA and CDR2 is FQGNSA. The CDR3 spans 13 residues. In DNA form, the CDR3 reads TGTGCCAGCAGCATCCTTGGGAGCACTGAAGCTTTCTTT. It translates to CASSILGSTEAFF.

Only a few counts were recorded for this clonotype. The chain's CDR3 is CASSLAFTDQETQYF. CDR3 nucleotides: TGTGCCAGCAGCTTAGCTTTTACCGACCAAGAGACCCAGTACTTC. The rearrangement joins TRBV7-2 to TRBJ2-5; D uncertain. The V and J ends lost 0 bases and 0 bases respectively, with 8 bases between them. Germline V gives CDR1 SGHTA, CDR2 FQGNSA. This CDR3 has 15 residues.

This clonotype was detected ten times or more. The rearrangement links TRBV7-6 to TRBJ2-7; 8 bases fit TRBD1. There are 14 residues in the CDR3. V lost 4 bases to trimming and J lost 4 bases; unmatched junction nucleotides: 6. Per the germline V gene, CDR1 is SGHVS and CDR2 is FNYEAQ. The CDR3: CASSSDRGSYEQYF. For the CDR3, the DNA is TGTGCCAGCAGCTCCGACAGGGGTAGTTACGAGCAGTACTTC.

This clonotype appeared a few times. The V call is TRBV7-9, the J call TRBJ1-4; D is unclear. The CDR3 is 14 amino acids. Trimming took off 5 bases at V and 6 bases at J, with 13 bases between the two ends. Germline V gene lookup returns CDR1 SEHNR and CDR2 FQNEAQ (reference sequence). This chain's CDR3 is CASSVDYRDEKLFF. For the CDR3, the DNA is TGTGCCAGCAGCGTCGACTACCGGGATGAAAAACTGTTTTTT. Looking up the rest from reference TRBV7-9 and TRBJ1-4 gives the full variable domain: DTGVSQNPRHKITKRGQNVTFRCDPISEHNRLYWYRQTLGQGPEFLTYFQNEAQLEKSRLLSDRFSAERPKGSFSTLEIQRTEQGDSAMYLCASSVDYRDEKLFFGSGTQLSVL.